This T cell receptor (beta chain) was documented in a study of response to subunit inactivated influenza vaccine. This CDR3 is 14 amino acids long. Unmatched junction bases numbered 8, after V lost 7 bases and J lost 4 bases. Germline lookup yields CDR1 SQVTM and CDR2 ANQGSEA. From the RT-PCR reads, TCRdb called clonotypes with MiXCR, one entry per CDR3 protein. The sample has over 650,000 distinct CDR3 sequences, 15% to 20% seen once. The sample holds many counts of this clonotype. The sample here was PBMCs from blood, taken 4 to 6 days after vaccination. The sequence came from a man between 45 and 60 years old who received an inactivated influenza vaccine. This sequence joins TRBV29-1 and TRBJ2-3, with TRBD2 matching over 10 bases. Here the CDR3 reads CSGRGLATSDTQYF. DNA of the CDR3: TGCAGCGGTAGGGGACTAGCGACCTCAGATACGCAGTATTTT.